The 17 T cell receptor beta chains listed next were all sequenced from one sample in a study of blood T cell repertoires in COVID-19. Libraries were prepared by immunoSEQ multiplex PCR; TCRdb keeps only in-frame clonotypes and omits some of them. The top ten clones hold 6% to 6.5% of a sample with approximately 75,000 clones, approximately 86% of them seen once. The material sequenced was peripheral blood. These receptors were obtained from a man older than 75 with COVID-19, enrolled during active disease.

This clone was detected only a few times. Other DNA sequences in this specimen translate into the identical CDR3. V and J are TRBV28 and TRBJ1-2, with D possibly TRBD1 on 5 matching bases. V gave up 2 bases and J gave up 5 bases, with 6 bases separating them. From germline, CDR1 is MDHEN and CDR2 SYDVKM. The CDR3 loop spans 12 amino acids. The CDR3 sequence is CASSLQGYGYTF. In nucleotides, the CDR3 is TGTGCCAGCAGTTTACAGGGATATGGCTACACCTTC.

This rearrangement joins TRBV27 to TRBJ2-7, with D maybe TRBD2 (5 bases). This CDR3 comprises 13 residues. Per germline, CDR1 MNHEY and CDR2 SMNVEV (reference sequence). Trimming took 0 bases from V and 7 from J, leaving 10 bases between them. The CDR3 DNA follows: TGTGCCAGCAGTTTATCAGTTCGCGGGGAGCAGTACTTC. Translation: CASSLSVRGEQYF.

In nucleotides, the CDR3 is TGTGCCAGCAGCCGGACAGGGCTTCACCAAGAGACCCAGTACTTC. Protein product: CASSRTGLHQETQYF. The chain has TRBV7-3 and TRBJ2-5, with 8 bases aligning to TRBD1. Germline CDR1 reads SGHTA; CDR2 reads FQGTGA. V was pared by 5 bases and J by 0 bases, with 5 bases of the junction left unmatched. This CDR3 is 15 amino acids long.

The chain has TRBV28 and TRBJ2-7; D is perhaps TRBD1 (5 bases). V was pared by 8 bases and J by 3 bases, with 11 bases between. Germline CDR1 and CDR2: MDHEN and SYDVKM. The CDR3 is 12 residues long. The CDR3 is CASGPTGYEQYF. The CDR3 DNA reads TGTGCCAGCGGGCCCACAGGCTACGAGCAGTACTTC.

This chain uses TRBV5-1 with TRBJ1-4, with TRBD1 matching 8 bases. This CDR3 is built from 16 residues. V shed 7 bases, J shed 0 bases, and the junction held 8 bases outside the gene matches. Germline lookup yields CDR1 SGHRS and CDR2 YFSETQ. The CDR3 DNA follows: TGCGCCAGCTCAACGACAGGGGCTGCAACTAATGAAAAACTGTTTTTT. Translated: CASSTTGAATNEKLFF.

This CDR3 reads CASSIDLRAGRGYTF. Written as DNA, the CDR3 is TGTGCCAGTAGTATAGATCTGAGGGCAGGACGTGGCTACACCTTC. The rearrangement joins TRBV19 to TRBJ1-2; D remains ambiguous. The germline V gene encodes CDR1 LNHDA and CDR2 SQIVND (reference sequence). With 0 bases removed from V and 7 bases from J, the gap between germline ends came to 15 bases. This CDR3 comprises 15 residues.

The CDR3 DNA sequence: TGCGCCAGCAGCTTTCTTCCGCGGCAGAGAACAGGCCTTGGGCTGTTTTTT. Encoded protein: CASSFLPRQRTGLGLFF. The chain links TRBV5-1 to TRBJ1-4; a weak D match, TRBD1 (5 bases). This CDR3 is built from 17 residues. Trimming cost V 2 bases and J 14 bases, with 28 bases left between them. Germline loops: CDR1 SGHRS, CDR2 YFSETQ.

CDR3 DNA sequence: TGCGCCAGCAGCCAGGGCGGACAGGGGGCCGGAGATACGCAGTATTTT. As protein: CASSQGGQGAGDTQYF. The chain employs TRBV4-3 and TRBJ2-3, with 11 positions matching TRBD1. Germline V gene sequence: CDR1 LGHNA, CDR2 YSLEER. Trimming at V came to 3 bases and at J to 5 bases, leaving 7 bases not matched to a gene. CDR3 size: 16 residues.

The V call is TRBV10-3, the J call TRBJ2-4; TRBD1 agrees at 7 bases. The CDR3 totals 13 residues. Looked up from germline, CDR1 is ENHRY and CDR2 is SYGVKD. Trimming removed 6 bases from V and 3 bases from J; junction bases left unmatched: 2. The CDR3 region is CAISRDSKNIQYF. The CDR3 nucleotides are TGTGCCATCAGCCGGGACAGCAAAAACATTCAGTACTTC.

The chain joins TRBV5-4 to TRBJ2-3, with 7 bases fitting TRBD1. The V segment lost 4 bases and the J segment 4 bases; nucleotides outside the gene matches: 9. From germline, CDR1 is SGHNT and CDR2 YYREEE (reference sequence). The CDR3 is made up of 15 amino acids. CDR3 nucleotide sequence: TGTGCCAGCAGCAAGCTATATCAGGGGGCAGATACGCAGTATTTT. Encoded protein: CASSKLYQGADTQYF.

This clone was detected only once. The chain joins TRBV6-5 to TRBJ1-1; 9 bases are shared with TRBD1. The CDR3 has 13 amino acids. J gave up 3 bases and V 7 bases, and 3 bases lay outside the gene matches. Germline CDR1 MNHEY, CDR2 SVGAGI. The CDR3 region has the DNA TGTGCCAGCAATTGGGACAGGGACACTGAAGCTTTCTTT. Translating gives CASNWDRDTEAFF.

The rearrangement joins TRBV12-5 to TRBJ2-5; TRBD1 matches 7 bases. J lost 4 bases, V lost 1 base, and 18 bases had no gene match. Germline assignment: CDR1 LGHNT and CDR2 FRNRAP. This CDR3 region has 19 residues. The CDR3 region has the DNA TGTGCTAGTGGTTTGGATCCAAAATTAGACAGGGAATCCCGAGAGACCCAGTACTTC. Amino acids: CASGLDPKLDRESRETQYF.

This chain joins TRBV21-1 and TRBJ2-5; the D call of TRBD1 is as the table states it, not checked on the DNA. TRBV21-1 is recorded as a pseudogene. The CDR3 length is 17 residues. This chain's CDR3 is CASSKGGGTGYAGTQYF. DNA of the CDR3: TGTGCCAGCAGCAAAGGAGGTGGGACAGGCTACGCCGGGACCCAGTACTTC.

The chain links TRBV6-5 to TRBJ2-7; D unresolved. The CDR3 runs 14 residues. Per the germline V gene, CDR1 is MNHEY and CDR2 is SVGAGI. The V end was cut by 2 bases, the J end by 3 bases, with 11 bases between. Here the CDR3 DNA reads TGTGCCAGCAGTTACGTCGGCAGGATCTACGAGCAGTACTTC. It encodes CASSYVGRIYEQYF.

This chain connects TRBV4-1 to TRBJ2-5; D may be TRBD1 (6 bases). Germline-derived CDR1 and CDR2 are MGHRA and YSYEKL. The CDR3 has 14 residues. Deletions cut 4 bases from V and 5 bases from J, with 14 bases between. DNA for the CDR3: TGCGCCAGCAGCCCAACTCCCAGGGGTGAGACCCAGTACTTC. It is translated as CASSPTPRGETQYF.

J is TRBJ2-3 and V is TRBV9; D is unresolved. The ends were cut back, 6 bases at V and 4 bases at J, with 15 bases in the middle. This CDR3 is built from 14 residues. Germline assignment: CDR1 SGDLS and CDR2 YYNGEE. CDR3 nucleotide sequence: TGTGCCAGCACCCCTCCCCTCGGAGCAGATACGCAGTATTTT. It codes for CASTPPLGADTQYF.

The V gene is TRBV5-5, the J gene TRBJ2-7; tentatively, D is TRBD1 (5 bases). Germline V lookup: CDR1 SGHKS, CDR2 YYEKEE (reference sequence). The CDR3 covers 12 residues. V lost 4 bases and J lost 11, with 16 bases in between. DNA of the CDR3: TGTGCCAGCAGCCGGGTGGCAGGGATGAAGTACTTC. Its translation is CASSRVAGMKYF. Using reference TRBV5-5 and TRBJ2-7 for the parts outside the CDR3, the full variable domain is DAGVTQSPTHLIKTRGQQVTLRCSPISGHKSVSWYQQVLGQGPQFIFQYYEKEERGRGNFPDRFSARQFPNYSSELNVNALLLGDSALYLCASSRVAGMKYFGPGTRLTVT.